This TCR beta chain was sequenced during a study of cytomegalovirus exposure and HLA in healthy donors. The study's findings and limits: A few chains tied to CMV proved CMV antigen-specific in vitro.

For this clone: Its antigen is not identified.

60 Vbeta and 13 Jbeta primers were used in PCR. This table comes from immunoSEQ multiplex PCR, and its TCRdb copy is limited to in-frame clones, with some not included. The top ten hold 4.1% of the sample, which has approximately 160,000 clones, around four fifths seen once. This clonotype was obtained from a man aged 50 to 59 in good health and CMV-seropositive. Sequencing was performed on PBMCs.

The CDR3 here is CASSPWTSGSFHEQFF. The CDR3 nucleotides read TGTGCCAGCAGCCCCTGGACTAGCGGGAGCTTCCATGAGCAGTTCTTC. The rearrangement links TRBV4-2 to TRBJ2-1; 13 bases match TRBD2. Trimming cost V 4 bases and J 8 bases; bases outside gene matches: 8. This CDR3 is built from 16 residues. Per germline, CDR1 LGHNA and CDR2 YNFKEQ.